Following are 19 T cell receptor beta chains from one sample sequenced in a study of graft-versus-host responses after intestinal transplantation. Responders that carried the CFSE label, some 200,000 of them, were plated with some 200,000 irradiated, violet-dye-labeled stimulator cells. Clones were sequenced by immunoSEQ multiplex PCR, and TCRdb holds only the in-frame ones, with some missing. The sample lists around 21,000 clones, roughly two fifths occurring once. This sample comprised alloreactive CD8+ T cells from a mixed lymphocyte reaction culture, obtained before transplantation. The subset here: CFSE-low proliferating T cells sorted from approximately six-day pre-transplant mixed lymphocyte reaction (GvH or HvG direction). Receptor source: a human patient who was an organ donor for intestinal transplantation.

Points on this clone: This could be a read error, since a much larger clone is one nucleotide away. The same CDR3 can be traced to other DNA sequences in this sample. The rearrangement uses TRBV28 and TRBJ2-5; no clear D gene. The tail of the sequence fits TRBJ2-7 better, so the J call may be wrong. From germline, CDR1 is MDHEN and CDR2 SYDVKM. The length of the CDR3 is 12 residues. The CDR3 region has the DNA TGTGCCAGCAGTGTAACTTTCTTCGAGCAGTACTTC. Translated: CASSVTFFEQYF.

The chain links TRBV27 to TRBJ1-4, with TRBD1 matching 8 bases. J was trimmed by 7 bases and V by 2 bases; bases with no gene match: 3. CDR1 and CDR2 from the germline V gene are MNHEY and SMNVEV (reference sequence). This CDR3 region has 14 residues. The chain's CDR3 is CASSLQGAGEKLFF. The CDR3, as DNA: TGTGCCAGCAGTTTACAGGGGGCGGGTGAAAAACTGTTTTTT.

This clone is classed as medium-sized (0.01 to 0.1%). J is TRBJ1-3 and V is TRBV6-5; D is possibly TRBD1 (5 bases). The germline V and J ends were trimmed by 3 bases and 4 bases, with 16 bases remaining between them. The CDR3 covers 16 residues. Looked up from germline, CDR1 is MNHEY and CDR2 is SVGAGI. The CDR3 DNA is TGTGCCAGCAGTTATTTCGACCCAGGGTCGGGAAACACCATATATTTT. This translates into CASSYFDPGSGNTIYF.

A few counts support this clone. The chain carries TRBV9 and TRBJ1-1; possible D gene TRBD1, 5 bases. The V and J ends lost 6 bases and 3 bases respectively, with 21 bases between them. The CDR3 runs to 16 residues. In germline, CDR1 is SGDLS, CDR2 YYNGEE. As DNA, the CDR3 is TGTGCCAGCACGGCTCAGGGTGCGCCAACGGACACTGAAGCTTTCTTT. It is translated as CASTAQGAPTDTEAFF. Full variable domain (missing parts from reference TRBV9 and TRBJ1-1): DSGVTQTPKHLITATGQRVTLRCSPRSGDLSVYWYQQSLDQGLQFLIQYYNGEERAKGNILERFSAQQFPDLHSELNLSSLELGDSALYFCASTAQGAPTDTEAFFGQGTRLTVV.

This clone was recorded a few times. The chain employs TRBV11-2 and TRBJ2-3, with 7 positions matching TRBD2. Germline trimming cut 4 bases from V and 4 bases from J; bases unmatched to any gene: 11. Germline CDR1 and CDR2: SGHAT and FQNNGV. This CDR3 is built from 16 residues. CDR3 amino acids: CASSSPSLALSDTQYF. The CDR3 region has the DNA TGTGCCAGCAGCTCCCCTTCACTAGCGCTTTCAGATACGCAGTATTTT.

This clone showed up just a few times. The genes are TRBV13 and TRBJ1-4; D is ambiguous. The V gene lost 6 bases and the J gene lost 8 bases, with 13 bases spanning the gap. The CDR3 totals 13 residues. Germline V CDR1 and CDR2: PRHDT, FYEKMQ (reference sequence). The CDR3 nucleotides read TGTGCCAGCAGACTAAGGGATCGGGAAAAACTGTTTTTT. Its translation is CASRLRDREKLFF.

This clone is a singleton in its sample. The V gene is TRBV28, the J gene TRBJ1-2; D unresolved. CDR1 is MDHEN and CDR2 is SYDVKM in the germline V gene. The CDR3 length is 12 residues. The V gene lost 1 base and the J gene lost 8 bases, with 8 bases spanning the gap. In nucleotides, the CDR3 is TGTGCCAGCAGTTTATTTTCGGAAGGCTACACCTTC. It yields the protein CASSLFSEGYTF.

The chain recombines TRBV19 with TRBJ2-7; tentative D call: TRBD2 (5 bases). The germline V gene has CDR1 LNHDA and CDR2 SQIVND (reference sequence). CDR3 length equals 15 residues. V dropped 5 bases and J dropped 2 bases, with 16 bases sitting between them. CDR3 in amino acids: CASSPAGDPTYEQYF. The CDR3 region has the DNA TGTGCCAGTAGTCCCGCGGGCGACCCTACCTACGAGCAGTACTTC.

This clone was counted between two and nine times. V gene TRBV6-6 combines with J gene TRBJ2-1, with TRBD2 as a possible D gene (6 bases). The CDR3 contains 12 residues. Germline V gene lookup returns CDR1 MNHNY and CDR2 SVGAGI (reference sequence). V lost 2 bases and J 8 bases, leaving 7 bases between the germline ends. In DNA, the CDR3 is TGTGCCAGCAGTTACGGAGGGGATGAGCAGTTCTTC. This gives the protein CASSYGGDEQFF.

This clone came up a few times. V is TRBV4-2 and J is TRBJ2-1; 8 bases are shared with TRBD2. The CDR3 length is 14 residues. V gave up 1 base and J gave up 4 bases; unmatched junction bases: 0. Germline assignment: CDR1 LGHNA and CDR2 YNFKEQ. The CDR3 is CASSQGLAYNEQFF. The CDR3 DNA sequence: TGTGCCAGCAGCCAAGGACTAGCGTACAATGAGCAGTTCTTC.

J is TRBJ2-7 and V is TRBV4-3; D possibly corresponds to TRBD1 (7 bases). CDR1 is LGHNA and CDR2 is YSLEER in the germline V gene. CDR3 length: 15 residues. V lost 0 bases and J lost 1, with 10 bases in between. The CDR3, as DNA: TGCGCCAGCAGCCAAGACAGGGGGGCTTCCTACGAGCAGTACTTC. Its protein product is CASSQDRGASYEQYF.

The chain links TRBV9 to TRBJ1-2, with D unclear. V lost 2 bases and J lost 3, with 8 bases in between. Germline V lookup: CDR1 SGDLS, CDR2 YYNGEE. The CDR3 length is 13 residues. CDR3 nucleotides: TGTGCCAGCAGCGTGGGCAGATACTATGGCTACACCTTC. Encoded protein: CASSVGRYYGYTF. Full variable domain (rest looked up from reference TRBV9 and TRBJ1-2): DSGVTQTPKHLITATGQRVTLRCSPRSGDLSVYWYQQSLDQGLQFLIQYYNGEERAKGNILERFSAQQFPDLHSELNLSSLELGDSALYFCASSVGRYYGYTFGSGTRLTVV.

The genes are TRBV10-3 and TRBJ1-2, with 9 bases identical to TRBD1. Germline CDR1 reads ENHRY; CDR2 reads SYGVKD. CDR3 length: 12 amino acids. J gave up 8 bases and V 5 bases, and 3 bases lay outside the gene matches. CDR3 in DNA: TGTGCCATCAGTCGACAGGGGGACGGCTACACCTTC. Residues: CAISRQGDGYTF.

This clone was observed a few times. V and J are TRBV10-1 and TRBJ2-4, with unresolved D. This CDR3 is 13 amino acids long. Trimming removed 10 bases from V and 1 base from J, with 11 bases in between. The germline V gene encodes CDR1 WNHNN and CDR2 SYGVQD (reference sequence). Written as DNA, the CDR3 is TGCGCCATCCGGTTGTGGGCCAAAAACATTCAGTACTTC. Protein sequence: CAIRLWAKNIQYF.

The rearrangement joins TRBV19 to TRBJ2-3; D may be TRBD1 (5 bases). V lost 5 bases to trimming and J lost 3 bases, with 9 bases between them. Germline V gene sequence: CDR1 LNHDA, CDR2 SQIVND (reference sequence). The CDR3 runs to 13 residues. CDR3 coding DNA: TGTGCCAGTAGTCAGGGTGTAACAGATACGCAGTATTTT. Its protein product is CASSQGVTDTQYF.

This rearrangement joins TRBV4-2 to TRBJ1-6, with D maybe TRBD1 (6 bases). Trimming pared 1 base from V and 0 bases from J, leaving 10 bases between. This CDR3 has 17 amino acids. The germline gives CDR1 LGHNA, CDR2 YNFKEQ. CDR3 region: CASSQGGQISYNSPLHF. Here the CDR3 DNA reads TGTGCCAGCAGCCAAGGGGGGCAGATCTCCTATAATTCACCCCTCCACTTT.

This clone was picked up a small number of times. The CDR3 DNA sequence: TGTGCCAGCAGTCTGACGGGGAACACTGAAGCTTTCTTT. Its translation is CASSLTGNTEAFF. The chain recombines TRBV6-1 with TRBJ1-1, with D unclear. With 5 bases removed from V and 1 base from J, the gap between germline ends came to 8 bases. The CDR3 length is 13 residues. Germline V gene data show CDR1 as MNHNS and CDR2 as SASEGT.

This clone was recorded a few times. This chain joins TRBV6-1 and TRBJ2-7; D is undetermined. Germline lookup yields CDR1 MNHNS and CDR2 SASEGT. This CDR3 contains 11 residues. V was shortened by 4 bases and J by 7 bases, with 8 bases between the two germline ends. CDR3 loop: CASSALQEQYF. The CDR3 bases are TGTGCCAGCAGTGCCCTTCAGGAGCAGTACTTC.

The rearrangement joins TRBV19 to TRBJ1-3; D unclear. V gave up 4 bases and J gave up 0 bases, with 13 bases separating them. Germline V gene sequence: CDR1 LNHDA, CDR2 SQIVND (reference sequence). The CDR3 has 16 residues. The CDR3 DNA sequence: TGTGCCAGTAGTACCTTACCGGACTTCTCTGGAAACACCATATATTTT. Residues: CASSTLPDFSGNTIYF.